These 9 T cell receptor beta chains share one sample of origin, sequenced in a study of patients and donors after allogeneic stem cell transplantation (dated by TCRdb to 2018 to 2021). Library preparation employed RT-PCR. The sample was run on a NextSeq 550. TCRdb ran its own pipeline on the public reads, namely fastp trimming at Q25 and MiXCR clone calling, and kept in-frame beta chains. Rows are unified per CDR3 protein, each entry keeping the most common DNA and genes. The sample includes approximately 220,000 distinct CDR3 sequences, with less than 50% observed a single time. The ten largest account for about 9.9% of the sample. The material sequenced was blood, either unsorted or a sorted T cell fraction (not recorded which). The receptors were sampled from a human donor who was either an allogeneic HSCT recipient or a stem cell or donor lymphocyte infusion donor (not recorded which). It is not recorded whose cells these are; they may come from a transplant donor.

V gene TRBV12-3 or TRBV12-4 combines with J gene TRBJ2-3; either TRBD1 or TRBD2 may supply D (6 bases each). V lost 6 bases and J lost 5, with 18 bases in between. The CDR3 is 15 amino acids. Here the CDR3 reads CASSGQTRGRDTQYF. In DNA form, the CDR3 reads TGTGCCAGCAGCGGACAGACTAGGGGTAGAGATACGCAGTATTTT.

The chain has TRBV9 and TRBJ1-1; maybe TRBD1 (5 bases). Germline-derived CDR1 and CDR2 are SGDLS and YYNGEE. Between the trimmed V and J ends, which lost 0 bases and 3 bases, there was a span of 15 bases. The CDR3 is 16 residues long. This CDR3 reads CASSVAVIGTDTEAFF. CDR3 nucleotide sequence: TGTGCCAGCAGCGTAGCCGTGATTGGGACGGACACTGAAGCTTTCTTT.

This clonotype came up many times. This sequence joins TRBV13 and TRBJ1-2; 7 positions agree with TRBD1. The germline V gene encodes CDR1 PRHDT and CDR2 FYEKMQ (reference sequence). The CDR3 consists of 13 residues. J gave up 4 bases and V 4 bases, and 3 bases lay outside the gene matches. The CDR3 loop is CASSSDRVYGYTF. CDR3 in DNA: TGTGCCAGCAGCTCCGACAGGGTCTATGGCTACACCTTC.

The chain uses TRBV12-3 or TRBV12-4 and TRBJ1-1; tentative D call: TRBD1 (5 bases). Trimming took off 5 bases at V and 6 bases at J, with 13 bases between the two ends. CDR3 length: 13 amino acids. CDR3 bases: TGTGCCAGCAGTCTTGGGACCGTCTCTGAAGCTTTCTTT. As protein: CASSLGTVSEAFF.

The sample holds a few counts of this clonotype. The chain has TRBV4-1 and TRBJ1-1; no reliable D call. Trimming pared 4 bases from V and 1 base from J, leaving 10 bases between. The germline gives CDR1 MGHRA, CDR2 YSYEKL. The CDR3 is 14 residues long. CDR3 nucleotides: TGCGCCAGCAGCCGTCCAACAGCGAACACTGAAGCTTTCTTT. Residues: CASSRPTANTEAFF.

There are a few counts of this clonotype. This rearrangement joins TRBV12-3 or TRBV12-4 to TRBJ1-1, with D possibly matching TRBD1 (6 bases). Trimming took 5 bases from V and 3 from J, leaving 16 bases between them. This CDR3 is built from 15 residues. Here the CDR3 DNA reads TGTGCCAGCAGTAAAAGAGGACAGTCAGACACTGAAGCTTTCTTT. Its translation is CASSKRGQSDTEAFF.

The chain carries TRBV10-3 and TRBJ2-2; D is possibly TRBD1 (6 bases). The V and J ends lost 8 bases and 0 bases respectively, with 16 bases between them. The CDR3 totals 16 residues. The germline V gene encodes CDR1 ENHRY and CDR2 SYGVKD. CDR3 nucleotide sequence: TGTGCCATCGGCCCCCCCCAGGGGACGAACACCGGGGAGCTGTTTTTT. Protein: CAIGPPQGTNTGELFF.

The sample holds one count of this clonotype. This rearrangement joins TRBV5-5 to TRBJ1-4; 8 bases agree with TRBD1. CDR3 length equals 15 residues. The germline gives CDR1 SGHKS, CDR2 YYEKEE (reference sequence). V lost 1 base to trimming and J lost 6 bases; unmatched junction nucleotides: 5. CDR3 loop: CASSLLRGLDEKLFF. CDR3 DNA: TGTGCCAGCAGCTTGCTCAGGGGGCTGGATGAAAAACTGTTTTTT.

The chain recombines TRBV19 with TRBJ1-6; D is ambiguous. The CDR3 spans 14 residues. V lost 8 bases and J 0 bases, leaving 8 bases between the germline ends. Germline CDR1 reads LNHDA; CDR2 reads SQIVND (reference sequence). CDR3 DNA: TGTGCCAGTCGGGTGAGCTCCTATAATTCACCCCTCCACTTT. Residues: CASRVSSYNSPLHF.